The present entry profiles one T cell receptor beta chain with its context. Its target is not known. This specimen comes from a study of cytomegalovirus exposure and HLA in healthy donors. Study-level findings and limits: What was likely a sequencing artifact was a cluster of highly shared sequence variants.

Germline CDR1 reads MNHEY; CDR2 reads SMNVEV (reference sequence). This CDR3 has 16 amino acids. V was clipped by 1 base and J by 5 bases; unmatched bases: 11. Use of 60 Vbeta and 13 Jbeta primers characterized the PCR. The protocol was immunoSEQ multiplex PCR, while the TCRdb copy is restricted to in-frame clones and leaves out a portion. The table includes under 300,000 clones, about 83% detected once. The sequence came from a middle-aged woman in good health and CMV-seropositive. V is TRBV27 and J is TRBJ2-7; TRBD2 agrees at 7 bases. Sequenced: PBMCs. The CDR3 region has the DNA TGTGCCAGCAGTTTATTGAGCGGGACCGGTATCAACGAGCAGTACTTC. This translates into CASSLLSGTGINEQYF.